This T cell receptor beta chain was obtained from a study of blood T cells in healthy people across ages. Study conclusions and caveats: Diversity of TCR beta correlated strongly with naive T cell percentage.

This clonotype has a handful of counts. What it recognizes is unknown. Germline V lookup: CDR1 MNHEY, CDR2 SVGEGT. The CDR3 spans 14 residues. Trimming stripped 6 bases from V and 2 bases from J, with 14 bases between. Through a sample-barcoded 5' primer and a J-beta primer mix, a second PCR was run for roughly 6 to 11 cycles. Paired-end reads containing CDR3 totaled no fewer than 2.5 million for each sample. TCRdb passed the 5' RACE reads through MiXCR, listing each CDR3 protein once. Counted here are about 800,000 distinct CDR3 sequences, about 25% occurring once; the ten biggest clones make up under 4.5%. This sample was shared with a second study, whose subject was T cells of mothers and their children. That report notes: Normalized overlap was always slightly, never significantly, higher in related than unrelated mother-child pairs. Across the analysis, no persistent microchimeric T cell clones were detected.

Sequencing was performed on blood. The chain has TRBV6-2 or TRBV6-3 and TRBJ2-7, with D unclear. The source is a boy younger than 18 in good health. CDR3 sequence (DNA): TGTGCCAGCAGCCGCGAAGTGAGACCCTACGAGCAGTACTTC. Its translation is CASSREVRPYEQYF.